The 18 T cell receptor beta chains reported below all come from one sample, sequenced in a study of beta chain features in type 1 diabetes. Of the isolated RNA, all was reverse transcribed, and so the sequenced material was expressed TCRB transcripts. Only in-frame clones appear in the TCRdb table, and some are missing; sequencing was by immunoSEQ multiplex PCR. The top ten hold around 0.02% of the sample, which has hundreds of thousands of clones, 17% seen once. Input material: naive CD4+ T cells from blood. The receptors shown here come from a woman aged 18-35 years in good health.

This clone has only a few counts. This sequence joins TRBV7-9 and TRBJ2-1; a weak D match, TRBD2 (5 bases). Trimming left V 3 bases short and J 0 bases short, with 9 bases between. Germline assignment: CDR1 SEHNR and CDR2 FQNEAQ (reference sequence). The CDR3 runs 15 residues. Written as DNA, the CDR3 is TGTGCCAGCAGCTTTGGTCGGGGCTCCTACAATGAGCAGTTCTTC. Protein product: CASSFGRGSYNEQFF.

V gene TRBV14 combines with J gene TRBJ2-7, with TRBD2 matching 8 bases. CDR1 and CDR2 from the germline V gene are SGHDN and FVKESK. This CDR3 region has 14 residues. V gave up 6 bases and J gave up 6 bases; unmatched junction bases: 10. CDR3 residues: CASRVSGGRSEQYF. The CDR3 coding sequence is TGTGCCAGCAGAGTGTCGGGAGGGCGTAGCGAGCAGTACTTC.

This chain connects TRBV18 to TRBJ2-2; D may match TRBD1 or TRBD2 (5 bases each). Deletions cut 2 bases from V and 5 bases from J, with 15 bases between. The CDR3 has 16 residues. CDR1 and CDR2 (germline): KGHSH, LQKENI. The CDR3: CASSPNRPGGTGELFF. The CDR3 nucleotides are TGTGCCAGCTCACCAAACAGGCCCGGCGGGACCGGGGAGCTGTTTTTT.

This clone has just a few counts. The V call is TRBV27, the J call TRBJ1-1; D is undetermined. Germline values: CDR1 MNHEY, CDR2 SMNVEV (reference sequence). Trimming pared 6 bases from V and 3 bases from J, leaving 17 bases between. The CDR3 is 15 residues long. CDR3 amino acids: CASRPRRSSDTEAFF. The DNA of the CDR3 is TGTGCCAGCAGACCCAGAAGGTCGAGCGACACTGAAGCTTTCTTT.

This clone has more than one count but fewer than ten. CDR3 in amino acids: CASSLALQADTQYF. The CDR3 bases are TGCGCCAGCAGCTTGGCTCTTCAGGCAGATACGCAGTATTTT. V and J are TRBV5-1 and TRBJ2-3, with unresolved D. The V gene lost 0 bases and the J gene lost 4 bases, with 9 bases spanning the gap. Germline CDR1 is SGHRS and CDR2 is YFSETQ. This CDR3 is 14 amino acids long.

The table lists this clone with a few counts. The chain's CDR3 is CASSVTWGLAGEQYF. CDR3 DNA sequence: TGTGCCAGCAGTGTTACGTGGGGTCTAGCAGGGGAGCAGTACTTC. The J gene is TRBJ2-7, the V gene TRBV2; TRBD1 or TRBD2 may be the D gene (5 bases each). The CDR3 is made up of 15 amino acids. Trimming pared 4 bases from V and 7 bases from J, leaving 20 bases between. Germline loops: CDR1 SNHLY, CDR2 FYNNEI. The full variable domain, rest sourced from reference TRBV2 and TRBJ2-7, is EPEVTQTPSHQVTQMGQEVILRCVPISNHLYFYWYRQILGQKVEFLVSFYNNEISEKSEIFDDQFSVERPDGSNFTLKIRSTKLEDSAMYFCASSVTWGLAGEQYFGPGTRLTVT.

The CDR3 DNA sequence: TGTGCCAGCAGCCTACTAGCGTCCAATGAGCAGTTCTTC. Amino acid sequence: CASSLLASNEQFF. This chain joins TRBV6-1 and TRBJ2-1; 7 nucleotides line up with TRBD2. After removal of 6 bases from V and 6 bases from J, the junction contained 5 bases not matched to a gene. The V gene's germline CDR1 is MNHNS and CDR2 SASEGT. The CDR3 runs 13 residues.

This clone was picked up a small number of times. The chain couples TRBV27 to TRBJ1-4; 7 bases are a match to TRBD1. Germline CDR1 and CDR2: MNHEY and SMNVEV (reference sequence). The CDR3 consists of 14 residues. Trimming cost V 3 bases and J 7 bases; bases outside gene matches: 5. CDR3 DNA sequence: TGTGCCAGCAGTTTGCGCAGGGGGACTGAAAAACTGTTTTTT. It encodes CASSLRRGTEKLFF.

In its sample, this clone was seen a few times. This chain links TRBV5-4 with TRBJ2-3, with 7 positions matching TRBD2. Germline V CDR1 and CDR2: SGHNT, YYREEE (reference sequence). The ends lost 1 base at V and 4 bases at J; junction bases unmatched: 12. The CDR3 has 17 amino acids. In DNA, the CDR3 is TGTGCCAGCAGCTTGTCCCCGACTAGCCCACGGTCAGATACGCAGTATTTT. Its translation: CASSLSPTSPRSDTQYF.

This clone has just a few counts. The genes are TRBV28 and TRBJ2-7; 9 positions agree with TRBD1. Germline loops: CDR1 MDHEN, CDR2 SYDVKM. Trimming removed 6 bases from V and 3 bases from J; junction bases left unmatched: 9. The CDR3 length is 15 residues. CDR3 in DNA: TGTGCCAGCAGGTACAGGGGGCACACCCTCTACGAGCAGTACTTC. Translation gives CASRYRGHTLYEQYF.

The chain has TRBV5-8 and TRBJ2-1; 8 nucleotides match TRBD2. The CDR3 is made up of 15 amino acids. V was pared by 3 bases and J by 4 bases, with 6 bases of the junction left unmatched. Germline V gives CDR1 SGHTS, CDR2 YDEGEE. The CDR3 spells CASSSPGTSYNEQFF. CDR3 in DNA: TGTGCCAGCAGCTCACCCGGGACTAGTTACAATGAGCAGTTCTTC. The full variable domain, its missing parts supplied by reference TRBV5-8 and TRBJ2-1, is EAGVTQSPTHLIKTRGQQATLRCSPISGHTSVYWYQQALGLGLQFLLWYDEGEERNRGNFPPRFSGRQFPNYSSELNVNALELEDSALYLCASSSPGTSYNEQFFGPGTRLTVL.

This clone occurred a few times. The chain uses TRBV10-3 and TRBJ1-2; possibly TRBD1 for D (5 bases). This CDR3 has 11 amino acids. Trimming took 9 bases from V and 11 from J, leaving 16 bases between them. Germline V CDR1 and CDR2: ENHRY, SYGVKD. CDR3 sequence reads: CAIRQSTGYTF. The CDR3 DNA is TGTGCCATTAGACAGTCCACTGGGTACACCTTC.

The genes are TRBV7-9 and TRBJ2-6, with unresolved D. This CDR3 is 17 amino acids long. The V gene's germline CDR1 is SEHNR and CDR2 FQNEAQ (reference sequence). Trimming took 3 bases from V and 4 from J, leaving 16 bases between them. The chain's CDR3 is CASSLSAGPAGANVLTF. The CDR3 coding sequence is TGTGCCAGCAGCTTGTCGGCTGGGCCGGCCGGGGCCAACGTCCTGACTTTC.

The gene calls are TRBV15 and TRBJ2-7; 12 bases line up with TRBD2. Germline assignment: CDR1 LNHNV and CDR2 YYDKDF (reference sequence). The CDR3 loop spans 16 amino acids. J lost 3 bases, V lost 1 base, and 4 bases had no gene match. The CDR3 spells CATSRAGTSGFYEQYF. The CDR3 coding sequence is TGTGCCACCAGCAGAGCGGGGACTAGCGGGTTCTACGAGCAGTACTTC.

In its sample, this clone was seen a few times. This sequence joins TRBV4-2 and TRBJ2-7, with TRBD1 as a possible D gene (6 bases). V was shortened by 0 bases and J by 0 bases, with 9 bases between the two germline ends. Per germline, CDR1 LGHNA and CDR2 YNFKEQ. CDR3 length: 15 amino acids. The CDR3 spells CASSQDRGPSYEQYF. CDR3 DNA: TGTGCCAGCAGCCAAGACAGGGGTCCCTCCTACGAGCAGTACTTC.

This clone was detected only a few times. The V gene is TRBV7-3, the J gene TRBJ2-2; D not certain. The CDR3 has 13 amino acids. Germline V gene lookup returns CDR1 SGHTA and CDR2 FQGTGA. Trimming removed 3 bases at V and 0 bases at J, with 2 bases between. The CDR3 nucleotides read TGTGCCAGCAGCTTCGCGAACACCGGGGAGCTGTTTTTT. It yields the protein CASSFANTGELFF.

This clone was observed a few times. The rearrangement uses TRBV2 and TRBJ2-1; TRBD2 agrees at 10 bases. Trimming removed 8 bases from V and 6 bases from J; junction bases left unmatched: 10. CDR1 and CDR2 (germline): SNHLY, FYNNEI. The CDR3 length is 15 residues. CDR3 bases: TGTGCCAGCTCTTTTCTACTAGCGGGAATCAATGAGCAGTTCTTC. This translates into CASSFLLAGINEQFF.

This clone appeared a few times. This sequence joins TRBV2 and TRBJ2-5; 10 positions agree with TRBD2. This CDR3 is 16 amino acids long. Germline values: CDR1 SNHLY, CDR2 FYNNEI. The trim removed 0 bases at V and 4 bases at J, leaving 5 bases unmatched. CDR3 sequence reads: CASSEALAGVRETQYF. The DNA for the CDR3 is TGTGCCAGCAGTGAAGCCCTAGCGGGAGTACGAGAGACCCAGTACTTC. The entire variable domain, with the rest obtained from reference TRBV2 and TRBJ2-5, is as follows: EPEVTQTPSHQVTQMGQEVILRCVPISNHLYFYWYRQILGQKVEFLVSFYNNEISEKSEIFDDQFSVERPDGSNFTLKIRSTKLEDSAMYFCASSEALAGVRETQYFGPGTRLLVL.